This record concerns one T cell receptor beta chain sequence. Antigen unknown. These data are taken from a study of cytomegalovirus exposure and HLA in healthy donors. Here immunoSEQ multiplex PCR was the method, and the copy in TCRdb shows in-frame clones only, minus some. The sample carries fewer than 85,000 clones, around 94% recorded once. Germline V gene sequence: CDR1 SGHNT, CDR2 YYREEE (reference sequence). The CDR3 totals 13 residues. V was shortened by 4 bases and J by 6 bases, with 13 bases between the two germline ends. Findings of the study overall: The study listed 150 to 200 cytomegalovirus-associated TCR beta chains. According to a subsequent analysis, TCR clusters identified in the first cohort showed a tendency to co-occur across the roughly 120 validation repertoires. In vitro assays verified that three CMV-associated chains recognized CMV antigens specifically.

Sequencing used PBMCs. This clonotype was obtained from a woman aged 18-29 years in good health and CMV-seronegative. The chain is built from TRBV5-4 and TRBJ1-2; possibly TRBD1 for D (5 bases). The CDR3 DNA reads as TGTGCCAGCAGCAATGCAGGGATGAATGGCTACACCTTC. It codes for CASSNAGMNGYTF.